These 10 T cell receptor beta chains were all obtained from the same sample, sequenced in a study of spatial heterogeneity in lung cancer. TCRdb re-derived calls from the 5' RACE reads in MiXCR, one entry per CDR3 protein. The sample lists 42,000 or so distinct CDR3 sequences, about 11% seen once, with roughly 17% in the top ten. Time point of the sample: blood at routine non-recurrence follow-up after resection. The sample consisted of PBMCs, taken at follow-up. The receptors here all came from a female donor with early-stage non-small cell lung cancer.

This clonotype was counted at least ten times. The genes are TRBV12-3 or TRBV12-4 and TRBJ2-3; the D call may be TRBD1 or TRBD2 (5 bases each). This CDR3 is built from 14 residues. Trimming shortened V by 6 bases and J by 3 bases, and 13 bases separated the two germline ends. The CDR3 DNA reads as TGTGCCAGCAGGGGACCCCAGGATACAGATACGCAGTATTTT. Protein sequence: CASRGPQDTDTQYF.

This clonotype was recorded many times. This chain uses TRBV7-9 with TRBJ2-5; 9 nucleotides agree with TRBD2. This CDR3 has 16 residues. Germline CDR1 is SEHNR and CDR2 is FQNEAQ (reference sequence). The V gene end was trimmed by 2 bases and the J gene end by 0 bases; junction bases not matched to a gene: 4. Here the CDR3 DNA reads TGTGCCAGCAGCTTACCGGCGGGGGGGTACCAAGAGACCCAGTACTTC. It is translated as CASSLPAGGYQETQYF.

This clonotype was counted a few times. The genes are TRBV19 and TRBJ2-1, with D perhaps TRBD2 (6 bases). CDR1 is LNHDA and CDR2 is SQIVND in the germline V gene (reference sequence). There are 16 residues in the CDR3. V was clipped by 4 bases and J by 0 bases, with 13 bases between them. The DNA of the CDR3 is TGTGCCAGTAGTAGAACTAGCAGAAACTCCTACAATGAGCAGTTCTTC. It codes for CASSRTSRNSYNEQFF.

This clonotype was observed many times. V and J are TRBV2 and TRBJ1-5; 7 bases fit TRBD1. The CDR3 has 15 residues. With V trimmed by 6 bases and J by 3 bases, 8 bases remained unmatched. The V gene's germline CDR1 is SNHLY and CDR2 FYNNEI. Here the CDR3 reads CASSRDRQPNQPQHF. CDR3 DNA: TGTGCCAGCAGCAGGGACAGACAGCCCAATCAGCCCCAGCATTTT.

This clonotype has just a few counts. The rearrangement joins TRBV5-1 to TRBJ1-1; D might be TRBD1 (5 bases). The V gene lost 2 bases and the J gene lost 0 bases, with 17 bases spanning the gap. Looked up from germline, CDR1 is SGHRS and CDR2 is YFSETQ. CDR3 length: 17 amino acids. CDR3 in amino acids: CASSLSHRSLMNTEAFF. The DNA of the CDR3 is TGCGCCAGCAGCTTATCTCACAGGAGCCTTATGAACACTGAAGCTTTCTTT.

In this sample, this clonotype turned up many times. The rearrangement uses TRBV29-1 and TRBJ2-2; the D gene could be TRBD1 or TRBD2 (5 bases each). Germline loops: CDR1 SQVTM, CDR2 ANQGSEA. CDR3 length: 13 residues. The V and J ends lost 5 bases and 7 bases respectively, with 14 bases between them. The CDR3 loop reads CSVQGRGGGELFF. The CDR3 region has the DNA TGCAGCGTTCAAGGCCGGGGCGGCGGGGAGCTGTTTTTT.

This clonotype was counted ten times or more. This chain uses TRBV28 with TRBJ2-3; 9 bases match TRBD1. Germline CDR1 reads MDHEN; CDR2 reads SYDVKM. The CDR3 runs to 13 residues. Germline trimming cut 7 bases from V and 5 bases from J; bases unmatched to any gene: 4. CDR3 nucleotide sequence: TGTGCCAGCATGGGACAGGGCGGAGATACGCAGTATTTT. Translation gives CASMGQGGDTQYF.

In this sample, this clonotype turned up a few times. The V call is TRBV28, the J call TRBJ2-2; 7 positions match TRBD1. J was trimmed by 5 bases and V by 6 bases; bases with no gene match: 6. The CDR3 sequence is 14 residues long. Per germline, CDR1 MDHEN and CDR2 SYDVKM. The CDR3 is CASRRQGGTGELFF. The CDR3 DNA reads TGTGCCAGCAGGAGACAGGGTGGGACCGGGGAGCTGTTTTTT.

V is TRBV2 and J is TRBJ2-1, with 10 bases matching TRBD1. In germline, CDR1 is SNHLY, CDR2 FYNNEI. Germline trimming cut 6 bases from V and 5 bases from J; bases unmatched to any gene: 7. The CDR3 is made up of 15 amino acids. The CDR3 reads CASRGDRGYDNEQFF. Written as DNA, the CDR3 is TGTGCCAGCAGGGGGGACAGGGGTTATGACAATGAGCAGTTCTTC.

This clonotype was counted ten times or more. CDR3 nucleotide sequence: TGTGCCAGCAGCTTGCCCGTCAGGGGGAACACTGAAGCTTTCTTT. As protein: CASSLPVRGNTEAFF. The V and J genes are TRBV13 and TRBJ1-1, with TRBD1 as a possible D gene (6 bases). Germline-derived CDR1 and CDR2 are PRHDT and FYEKMQ (reference sequence). The V end lost 3 bases, the J end lost 1 base, and 12 bases lay between the germline ends. The CDR3 has 15 residues.